The 29 T cell receptor beta chains below were found in one sample sequenced in a study of OX40 agonist ivuxolimab in advanced cancers. Here immunoSEQ multiplex PCR was the method, and the copy in TCRdb shows in-frame clones only, minus some. The sample holds tens of thousands of clones, 65% to 90% seen once. Sequenced material: CD4+ or CD8+ T cells sorted from blood, taken in a trial of the OX40 agonist ivuxolimab. The source is an adult with an advanced solid tumor such as melanoma, head and neck, liver or kidney cancer.

This chain uses TRBV15 with TRBJ2-2, with no clear D. Germline-derived CDR1 and CDR2 are LNHNV and YYDKDF (reference sequence). The CDR3 sequence is 14 residues long. Trimming stripped 5 bases from V and 6 bases from J, with 13 bases between. CDR3 amino acids: CATSLRRTPGELFF. The DNA for the CDR3 is TGTGCCACCAGCCTCCGCCGGACCCCCGGGGAGCTGTTTTTT.

The V call is TRBV11-3, the J call TRBJ2-6, with 7 bases aligning to TRBD1. The CDR3 is made up of 17 amino acids. V trimming: 1 base; J trimming: 0 bases; junction bases outside the gene matches: 3. Germline CDR1 reads SGHNT; CDR2 reads YENEEA. The CDR3 loop reads CASSLGEGASGANVLTF. The DNA of the CDR3 is TGTGCCAGCAGCTTAGGAGAGGGGGCCTCTGGGGCCAACGTCCTGACTTTC.

The V call is TRBV11-2, the J call TRBJ2-5, with 8 bases aligning to TRBD2. The CDR3 spans 16 residues. Germline V gene sequence: CDR1 SGHAT, CDR2 FQNNGV. V dropped 0 bases and J dropped 4; count of bases not matched to a gene: 7. The DNA of the CDR3 is TGTGCCAGCAGCTTAGAGCGGACGGGAGGGCCAGAGACCCAGTACTTC. This codes for CASSLERTGGPETQYF.

The gene calls are TRBV4-3 and TRBJ2-7, with TRBD1 matching 7 bases. The ends lost 0 bases at V and 3 bases at J; junction bases unmatched: 11. The CDR3 is 17 amino acids. Per germline, CDR1 LGHNA and CDR2 YSLEER. The DNA for the CDR3 is TGCGCCAGCAGCCAAGAAGGGATGAGACAGGGCAACTACGAGCAGTACTTC. This gives the protein CASSQEGMRQGNYEQYF.

In this sample, this clone turned up once. The chain links TRBV6-5 to TRBJ1-2, with D possibly matching TRBD1 (5 bases). Germline CDR1 MNHEY, CDR2 SVGAGI. With 7 bases removed from V and 1 base from J, the gap between germline ends came to 10 bases. The CDR3 spans 13 residues. The CDR3: CASTTGVNYGYTF. The CDR3 region has the DNA TGTGCCAGCACGACGGGGGTTAACTATGGCTACACCTTC.

In this sample, this clone turned up once. The J gene is TRBJ1-1, the V gene TRBV6-5, with D perhaps matching TRBD1 (6 bases). CDR1 and CDR2 from the germline V gene are MNHEY and SVGAGI. V dropped 6 bases and J dropped 6 bases, with 14 bases sitting between them. This CDR3 comprises 13 residues. CDR3 nucleotides: TGTGCCAGCAGACGGGATCGACAGGCTGAAGCTTTCTTT. Translating it yields CASRRDRQAEAFF.

This clone was observed a single time. The chain has TRBV11-3 and TRBJ2-6; the D is unclear. In germline, CDR1 is SGHNT, CDR2 YENEEA. V lost 3 bases to trimming and J lost 0 bases, with 0 bases between them. There are 13 residues in the CDR3. The CDR3 nucleotides are TGTGCCAGCAGCTTCTCTGGGGCCAACGTCCTGACTTTC. Translated: CASSFSGANVLTF.

This clone was seen more than once but under ten times. The chain carries TRBV5-6 and TRBJ1-1, with 8 nucleotides matching TRBD1. This CDR3 has 15 amino acids. The V gene end was trimmed by 4 bases and the J gene end by 1 base; junction bases not matched to a gene: 6. Germline lookup yields CDR1 SGHDT and CDR2 YYEEEE. In DNA form, the CDR3 reads TGTGCCAGCAGCCCGGACAGGGCTGGGAACACTGAAGCTTTCTTT. It codes for CASSPDRAGNTEAFF.

The chain couples TRBV10-3 to TRBJ1-6; 8 bases line up with TRBD1. V shed 2 bases, J shed 10 bases, and the junction held 7 bases outside the gene matches. Germline V gene lookup returns CDR1 ENHRY and CDR2 SYGVKD. The CDR3 spans 15 residues. The CDR3 DNA reads as TGTGCCATCAGTGAGCCACAGGGGGGAGGCTCACCCCTCCACTTT. Its translation is CAISEPQGGGSPLHF.

V and J are TRBV19 and TRBJ1-6; tentative D call: TRBD1 (5 bases). V was clipped by 6 bases and J by 10 bases, with 16 bases between them. CDR1 is LNHDA, CDR2 SQIVND, per germline (reference sequence). The CDR3 has 14 amino acids. CDR3 sequence reads: CASSLTSRGSPLHF. CDR3 nucleotides: TGTGCCAGTAGCCTTACCTCGCGGGGGTCACCCCTCCACTTT.

This clone was observed once. The chain has TRBV19 and TRBJ1-2; perhaps TRBD1 as D (5 bases). The V and J ends lost 6 bases and 4 bases respectively, with 18 bases between them. The CDR3 consists of 15 residues. Germline V gene sequence: CDR1 LNHDA, CDR2 SQIVND (reference sequence). The CDR3 is CASSPGDLDSYGYTF. In nucleotides, the CDR3 is TGTGCCAGTAGCCCCGGGGACTTAGACTCCTATGGCTACACCTTC.

This chain links TRBV9 with TRBJ1-5; D is perhaps TRBD1 (5 bases). V lost 3 bases and J 0 bases, leaving 10 bases between the germline ends. Germline-derived CDR1 and CDR2 are SGDLS and YYNGEE. The CDR3 consists of 15 residues. The chain's CDR3 is CASSATTVSNQPQHF. The CDR3 DNA is TGTGCCAGCAGCGCCACGACAGTTAGCAATCAGCCCCAGCATTTT. The entire variable domain, with the rest obtained from reference TRBV9 and TRBJ1-5, is as follows: DSGVTQTPKHLITATGQRVTLRCSPRSGDLSVYWYQQSLDQGLQFLIQYYNGEERAKGNILERFSAQQFPDLHSELNLSSLELGDSALYFCASSATTVSNQPQHFGDGTRLSIL.

This chain joins TRBV7-2 and TRBJ1-2, with 9 nucleotides matching TRBD1. The length of the CDR3 is 13 residues. J lost 8 bases, V lost 5 bases, and 6 bases had no gene match. The germline gives CDR1 SGHTA, CDR2 FQGNSA. The DNA of the CDR3 is TGTGCCAGCAGCGAAAACAGGGGGCGGGGCTACACCTTC. This gives the protein CASSENRGRGYTF.

V usage is TRBV6-1 and J usage is TRBJ2-3; 15 bases are shared with TRBD2. CDR3 size: 18 residues. The V segment lost 1 base and the J segment 1 base; nucleotides outside the gene matches: 3. Germline CDR1 reads MNHNS; CDR2 reads SASEGT. The CDR3 loop is CASSEGRTSGGGTDTQYF. CDR3 sequence (DNA): TGTGCCAGCAGTGAAGGCCGGACTAGCGGGGGGGGCACAGATACGCAGTATTTT.

This clone turned up a few times. As DNA, the CDR3 is TGTGCCAGCAGCCAAGGATCTGCGGGGGCGGGTGAAAAACTGTTTTTT. Its protein product is CASSQGSAGAGEKLFF. V and J are TRBV14 and TRBJ1-4, with a tentative D call TRBD1 (6 bases). Germline CDR1 is SGHDN and CDR2 is FVKESK. The CDR3 is 16 amino acids. Trimming took 1 base from V and 7 from J, leaving 16 bases between them.

J is TRBJ2-5 and V is TRBV5-8; a weak D match, TRBD1 (5 bases). The germline gives CDR1 SGHTS, CDR2 YDEGEE. Trimming removed 2 bases from V and 2 bases from J, with 13 bases in between. This CDR3 comprises 15 residues. CDR3 coding DNA: TGTGCCAGCAGCTTTCAGGGAAGAGAGCAAGAGACCCAGTACTTC. Protein product: CASSFQGREQETQYF.

The chain joins TRBV5-3 to TRBJ1-2; no firm D call. TRBV5-3 is sorted into the ORF group, with uncertain function. The CDR3 extends over 15 amino acids. V shed 1 base and J shed 2 bases, with 12 bases lying between them. The CDR3 DNA follows: TGTGCCAGAAGCTTGCTCGAGGGCGGCAACTATGGCTACACCTTC. It encodes CARSLLEGGNYGYTF.

The rearrangement joins TRBV10-3 to TRBJ1-5; the D is unclear. Trimming shortened V by 0 bases and J by 3 bases, and 3 bases separated the two germline ends. Germline V CDR1 and CDR2: ENHRY, SYGVKD. This CDR3 region has 13 residues. CDR3 DNA sequence: TGTGCCATCAGTGAGTCGAACAATCAGCCCCAGCATTTT. This sequence encodes CAISESNNQPQHF.

The gene calls are TRBV4-2 and TRBJ2-5, with 7 positions matching TRBD1. Germline CDR1 and CDR2: LGHNA and YNFKEQ. This CDR3 comprises 14 residues. J gave up 0 bases and V 3 bases, and 1 base lay outside the gene matches. The CDR3 here is CASSQGTDQETQYF. CDR3 nucleotide sequence: TGTGCCAGCAGCCAGGGGACAGACCAAGAGACCCAGTACTTC.

This clone was found once. V usage is TRBV5-1 and J usage is TRBJ2-3, with D hard to call. The CDR3 is 15 residues long. Germline lookup yields CDR1 SGHRS and CDR2 YFSETQ. The V and J ends lost 0 bases and 2 bases respectively, with 10 bases between them. CDR3 sequence (DNA): TGCGCCAGCAGCTTGGGCCCAGGAAACACAGATACGCAGTATTTT. Its translation: CASSLGPGNTDTQYF.

V usage is TRBV6-5 and J usage is TRBJ2-7; tentative D call: TRBD2 (5 bases). CDR3 size: 14 residues. Trimming removed 0 bases at V and 11 bases at J, with 17 bases between. Germline values: CDR1 MNHEY, CDR2 SVGAGI. As DNA, the CDR3 is TGTGCCAGCAGTTACTCCCTACTAGAACAGACGAAGTACTTC. It specifies CASSYSLLEQTKYF.

About this clone: This same CDR3 is encoded by further DNA sequences in the sample. The chain joins TRBV5-4 to TRBJ2-7; the match to TRBD2 covers 13 bases. This CDR3 is 16 amino acids long. Germline CDR1 SGHNT, CDR2 YYREEE (reference sequence). V lost 4 bases and J lost 6; bases outside the gene matches: 10. CDR3 DNA sequence: TGTGCCAGCAGCCCCGCCGGGGGACTAGCGGGAATCGAGCAGTACTTC. Protein sequence: CASSPAGGLAGIEQYF.

The rearrangement joins TRBV4-2 to TRBJ2-1; D is perhaps TRBD2 (6 bases). The V gene's germline CDR1 is LGHNA and CDR2 YNFKEQ. CDR3 length equals 16 residues. Trimming left V 1 base short and J 2 bases short, with 12 bases between. The CDR3 sequence is CASSQGRPGAYNEQFF. The CDR3 region has the DNA TGTGCCAGCAGCCAAGGCCGCCCGGGGGCCTACAATGAGCAGTTCTTC.

The gene calls are TRBV14 and TRBJ2-3; the D gene is possibly TRBD1 (5 bases). The germline gives CDR1 SGHDN, CDR2 FVKESK. CDR3 size: 15 residues. V lost 4 bases and J 5 bases, leaving 16 bases between the germline ends. The CDR3 is CASSPDEFQGDTQYF. In DNA, the CDR3 is TGTGCCAGCAGCCCCGACGAGTTTCAGGGAGATACGCAGTATTTT.

This clone was found a few times. The chain joins TRBV7-2 to TRBJ1-6; 7 positions match TRBD1. Germline CDR1 reads SGHTA; CDR2 reads FQGNSA. Trimming at V came to 5 bases and at J to 1 base, leaving 8 bases not matched to a gene. This CDR3 is built from 17 residues. Written as DNA, the CDR3 is TGTGCCAGCAGCCCCGACAGGGAGGCGTCCTATAATTCACCCCTCCACTTT. It specifies CASSPDREASYNSPLHF.

The genes are TRBV5-1 and TRBJ1-2, with D unresolved. The length of the CDR3 is 12 residues. The V gene's germline CDR1 is SGHRS and CDR2 YFSETQ. V shed 3 bases and J shed 8 bases, with 11 bases lying between them. Here the CDR3 reads CASSWGERGYTF. CDR3 nucleotides: TGCGCCAGCAGCTGGGGAGAGAGGGGCTACACCTTC.

The chain recombines TRBV7-9 with TRBJ1-2; D call uncertain. Germline V gives CDR1 SEHNR, CDR2 FQNEAQ (reference sequence). This CDR3 spans 14 amino acids. With 4 bases removed from V and 3 bases from J, the gap between germline ends came to 12 bases. CDR3 in amino acids: CASSSTGRYYGYTF. The CDR3 coding sequence is TGTGCCAGCAGCTCCACGGGCAGGTACTATGGCTACACCTTC.

The chain joins TRBV2 to TRBJ1-1; D ambiguous. V dropped 9 bases and J dropped 3 bases, with 14 bases sitting between them. The CDR3 totals 13 residues. Germline CDR1 reads SNHLY; CDR2 reads FYNNEI. The CDR3 reads CASNNKGHTEAFF. DNA for the CDR3: TGTGCCAGTAACAACAAAGGGCACACTGAAGCTTTCTTT.

J is TRBJ2-3 and V is TRBV4-1; 9 bases are shared with TRBD2. The CDR3 contains 15 residues. CDR1 is MGHRA, CDR2 YSYEKL, per germline. V lost 4 bases and J lost 1; bases outside the gene matches: 3. The CDR3 nucleotides read TGCGCCAGCAGCCGCCGGACTAGCGGCACAGATACGCAGTATTTT. As protein: CASSRRTSGTDTQYF.